The subject of this entry is one T cell receptor (beta chain). This CDR3 spans 14 amino acids. Trimming removed 5 bases from V and 6 bases from J, with 15 bases in between. Germline V gives CDR1 SGHTS, CDR2 YDEGEE. The naive CD8 fraction comprised CD45RO-negative cells positively selected for CCR7 and excluded terminally differentiated effector memory CD45RA+ cells. Generated by immunoSEQ multiplex PCR, the TCRdb table keeps only in-frame clones and is missing some. The sample shows approximately 1.9 million clones, over 85% of them seen only once. This sample is drawn from a study of shared clonotypes between healthy human individuals.

The sequence derives from a man younger than 35 in good health. Some clones in this sample may be carry-over from other donors' samples. The rearrangement joins TRBV5-8 to TRBJ1-5; TRBD1 might be the D (6 bases). Material: naive CD8+ T cells from PBMCs. The CDR3 spells CASRSGVGIQPQHF. The CDR3 region has the DNA TGTGCCAGCAGGTCAGGGGTAGGCATTCAGCCCCAGCATTTT. Full variable domain (outside the CDR3, taken from reference TRBV5-8 and TRBJ1-5): EAGVTQSPTHLIKTRGQQATLRCSPISGHTSVYWYQQALGLGLQFLLWYDEGEERNRGNFPPRFSGRQFPNYSSELNVNALELEDSALYLCASRSGVGIQPQHFGDGTRLSIL.